This T cell receptor (beta chain) was sequenced for a study of T-cell memory formation after mild COVID-19. This clonotype has a count of ten or more. Its antigen is still unknown. Trimming left V 5 bases short and J 5 bases short, with 9 bases between. The CDR3 runs to 12 residues. Germline V CDR1 and CDR2: SEHNR, FQNEAQ (reference sequence). Study results and limitations: Certain responding clones were present in pre-infection memory, suggesting participation of cross-reactive memory. For contracting clones, CD4+ ones sat mainly in CM and EM, CD8+ in EMRA. Day 15 to 85 contractors were CD4/CD8 balanced; later expanders leaned CD4+.

TCRdb analysed the 5' RACE reads with MiXCR anew, one entry per CDR3 protein. The data show about 38,000 distinct CDR3 sequences, roughly 11% seen once. The receptor was isolated from a man aged 18 to 30 who had mild COVID-19 (a few samples of this study predate the infection). Cell type and time point are not known. This sequence joins TRBV7-9 and TRBJ1-2; D remains unclear. Material for sequencing was PBMCs or a T cell subset sorted from them (not recorded which). In DNA form, the CDR3 reads TGTGCCAGCAGCCCGTTTGGGTATGGCTACACCTTC. It encodes CASSPFGYGYTF. Full variable domain (rest looked up from reference TRBV7-9 and TRBJ1-2): DTGVSQNPRHKITKRGQNVTFRCDPISEHNRLYWYRQTLGQGPEFLTYFQNEAQLEKSRLLSDRFSAERPKGSFSTLEIQRTEQGDSAMYLCASSPFGYGYTFGSGTRLTVV.